A selection of T cell receptor beta chains follows, all from one sample in a study of shared clonotypes between healthy human individuals. Assay used: immunoSEQ multiplex PCR; TCRdb lists only in-frame clones, some missing. This sample has a few million clones; 80% to 95% occur once, and the top ten carry 0.37%. Source material: naive CD4+ T cells from PBMCs. These TCRs come from a man younger than 35 in good health. Some clones in this sample may be carry-over from other donors' samples. Each CDR3 is given with its conserved first and last residue. Each record gives: J gene, V gene, clone size, D gene, CDR3 DNA, CDR3 protein. A D gene is named only where the DNA matches it firmly. Only part of the rows carry a size: once, few, many, or a class if the clone is expanded.

TRBJ2-2 TRBV5-1 NA NA TGCGCCAGCAGGGACGAGCTCAACACCGGGGAGCTGTTTTTT CASRDELNTGELFF
TRBJ1-1 TRBV9 few NA TGTGCCAGCAGCGGGAGGACAGAAATGAACACTGAAGCTTTCTTT CASSGRTEMNTEAFF
TRBJ2-3 TRBV5-1 NA TRBD2 TGCGCCAGCAGCTTGGTGCTAGCGGAGAGCACAGATACGCAGTATTTT CASSLVLAESTDTQYF
TRBJ1-2 TRBV2 NA NA TGTGCCAGCTCGGGACTATCAGACCTCTATGGCTACACCTTC CASSGLSDLYGYTF
TRBJ1-2 TRBV18 NA TRBD1 TGTGCCAGCTCAGACGGACAGGGGGCTACTAACTATGGCTACACCTTC CASSDGQGATNYGYTF
TRBJ1-5 TRBV18 NA NA TGTGCCAGCTCACCATTTGCCGTCCCCGCAGGAAGCAATCAGCCCCAGCATTTT CASSPFAVPAGSNQPQHF
TRBJ2-1 TRBV5-1 NA NA TGCGCCAGCAGCCCCCAATTCGCCAACAATGAGCAGTTCTTC CASSPQFANNEQFF
TRBJ2-1 TRBV7-2 NA TRBD2 TGTGCCAGCAGCTGGGGACTAGCGTTTAATGAGCAGTTCTTC CASSWGLAFNEQFF
TRBJ1-2 TRBV4-1 NA NA TGCGCCAGCAGCCAAAGTTGGGCCGATGGCTACACCTTC CASSQSWADGYTF
TRBJ2-5 TRBV5-1 NA TRBD2 TGCGCCAGCAACGGACTAGCGGGAGTAGAGACCCAGTACTTC CASNGLAGVETQYF
TRBJ2-6 TRBV27 once NA TGTGCCAGCAGTCCCCGGGAATCTGGGGCCAACGTCCTGACTTTC CASSPRESGANVLTF
TRBJ1-1 TRBV15 NA NA TGTGCCACCAGCAGAGATATCTTCTGGCGGGCAGGAGCGAACACTGAAGCTTTCTTT CATSRDIFWRAGANTEAFF
TRBJ1-1 TRBV19 NA NA TGTGCCAGCTTAAACGGACCGTCTAGCAAAGCTTTCTTT CASLNGPSSKAFF
TRBJ1-5 TRBV28 NA TRBD1 TGTGCCAGCAGTTTATTCAGGGACAGTCAGCCCCAGCATTTT CASSLFRDSQPQHF
TRBJ2-7 TRBV6-1 NA NA TGTGCCTCCCGGACTCACGAGCAGTACTTC CASRTHEQYF
TRBJ2-3 TRBV20-1 NA NA TGCAGTGCTAGGTCGGGAGATACGCAGTATTTT CSARSGDTQYF
TRBJ1-4 TRBV9 NA NA TGTGCCAGCAGCGTAGATGGGAGTGGAGTTTTCGCTGCAACTAATGAAAAACTGTTTTTT CASSVDGSGVFAATNEKLFF
TRBJ2-1 TRBV25-1 NA NA TGTGCCAGCAGTGAATCAGGGGAAGTCGACAATGAGCAGTTCTTC CASSESGEVDNEQFF
TRBJ2-7 TRBV6-5 NA NA TGTGCCAGCAGTTACTCACGGACGGTAGCCTACGAGCAGTACTTC CASSYSRTVAYEQYF
TRBJ2-1 TRBV5-1 NA NA TGCGCCAGCAGGCCGGCCTACCGGTTGAACAATGAGCAGTTCTTC CASRPAYRLNNEQFF
TRBJ2-2 TRBV4-3 once NA TGCGCCAGCAGCCAAGATAGTTGGCTAGAGAAGAACACCGGGGAGCTGTTTTTT CASSQDSWLEKNTGELFF
TRBJ2-1 TRBV5-1 NA NA TGCGCCAGCAGCTTCTTAGCGACCTACAATGAGCAGTTCTTC CASSFLATYNEQFF
TRBJ2-2 TRBV7-2 NA TRBD1 TGTGCCAGCAGCTTCGCAGGGGGAACGACCGGGGAGCTGTTTTTT CASSFAGGTTGELFF
TRBJ2-3 TRBV28 NA NA TGTGCCAGCAGCCTACAACTGGCAGATACGCAGTATTTT CASSLQLADTQYF
TRBJ2-5 TRBV7-9 NA NA TGTGCCAGCAGCCTGTGGGGCGCAGGGGAGACCCAGTACTTC CASSLWGAGETQYF
TRBJ1-4 TRBV18 NA NA TGTGCCAGCTCACCATGGGCAGACGAAAAACTGTTTTTT CASSPWADEKLFF
TRBJ1-1 TRBV7-2 NA NA TGTGCCAGCAGCTTAAGGCAGGGAGGTTCGGCTTTCTTT CASSLRQGGSAFF
TRBJ1-4 TRBV28 NA TRBD1 TGTGCCAGCAGTCTAGGCAGGACAGGTCAAAAACTGTTTTTT CASSLGRTGQKLFF
TRBJ1-1 TRBV7-9 once NA NA CASSFGPGARTEAFF
TRBJ2-1 TRBV18 NA TRBD1 TGTGCCAGCTCACCACCTGGGACAGGGGGGGGTGAGCAGTTCTTC CASSPPGTGGGEQFF
TRBJ1-1 TRBV5-1 few TRBD1 TGCGCCAGCAGCTTCGGGACAGGGAGCATGAACACTGAAGCTTTCTTT CASSFGTGSMNTEAFF
TRBJ2-1 TRBV5-1 once TRBD2 TGCGCCAGCGGAATTCTAGCGGGAGGGCCTCATGAGCAGTTCTTC CASGILAGGPHEQFF
TRBJ2-7 TRBV29-1 NA TRBD1 TGCAGCGTGAGACAGACAGGGGGTAGTGACGAGCAGTACTTC CSVRQTGGSDEQYF
TRBJ2-1 TRBV5-1 NA NA TGCGCCAGCAGCTTGGGTACTCTCAATGAGCAGTTCTTC CASSLGTLNEQFF
TRBJ2-1 TRBV5-1 NA TRBD2 TGCGCCAGCAGCTTGGAACTAGCGGGAGGGCCTCACAATGAGCAGTTCTTC CASSLELAGGPHNEQFF
TRBJ2-1 TRBV6-6 NA NA TGTGCAAGCACGCAGGGGGGCAGGTACAATGAGCAGTTCTTC CASTQGGRYNEQFF
TRBJ1-1 TRBV19 NA TRBD1 TGTGCCAGTAGTATTAGATGGCCCGGAGCCGGGACAGCTGAAGCTTTCTTT CASSIRWPGAGTAEAFF